Detailed here is one T cell receptor beta chain. For the diagnoses, clinical symptoms, serum thyroxine and TRAb, thyroid ultrasound and orbital computed tomography were used. Using more than 8 ml of fresh peripheral blood, PBMCs were prepared. This specimen belongs to a study of T cells in Graves' hyperthyroidism and ophthalmopathy. Study summary: The authors collected peripheral blood at initial diagnosis, before any treatment.

Amplified regions were TCR beta CDR3 sequences from RNA transcripts. A set of HTBI primers served as the primers for a first-round RT-PCR of the TCR CDR3. From the multiplex PCR reads, TCRdb called clonotypes with MiXCR, one entry per CDR3 protein. The table has hundreds of thousands of distinct CDR3 sequences, roughly 15% seen once. The V gene's germline CDR1 is MNHEY and CDR2 SMNVEV (reference sequence). Deletions cut 0 bases from V and 0 bases from J, with 7 bases between. The CDR3 has 15 amino acids. V usage is TRBV27 and J usage is TRBJ2-3; D is undetermined. This clonotype originated in a woman aged 50 to 60 with Graves' ophthalmopathy. The sequenced material came from blood. CDR3 sequence reads: CASSLSFSSTDTQYF. The DNA for the CDR3 is TGTGCCAGCAGTTTATCCTTTTCTAGCACAGATACGCAGTATTTT.